The text below deals with one T cell receptor beta chain. These data belong to a study of T cell repertoires in cytomegalovirus infection. The trim removed 9 bases at V and 0 bases at J, leaving 3 bases unmatched. The CDR3 runs 13 residues. Germline values: CDR1 KGHDR, CDR2 SFDVKD. TCRdb re-called the reads through MiXCR, storing one row per CDR3 protein. The data hold about 440,000 distinct CDR3 sequences, with roughly 31% observed a single time. This receptor was taken from a human donor in good health (CMV status not recorded). Some clones in this sample may be carry-over from other donors' samples. The sequenced sample was PBMCs. The chain combines TRBV24-1 with TRBJ2-7; 8 positions agree with TRBD2. CDR3 amino acids: CATAGGSSYEQYF. The CDR3 nucleotides read TGTGCCACCGCGGGGGGTAGCTCCTACGAGCAGTACTTC.